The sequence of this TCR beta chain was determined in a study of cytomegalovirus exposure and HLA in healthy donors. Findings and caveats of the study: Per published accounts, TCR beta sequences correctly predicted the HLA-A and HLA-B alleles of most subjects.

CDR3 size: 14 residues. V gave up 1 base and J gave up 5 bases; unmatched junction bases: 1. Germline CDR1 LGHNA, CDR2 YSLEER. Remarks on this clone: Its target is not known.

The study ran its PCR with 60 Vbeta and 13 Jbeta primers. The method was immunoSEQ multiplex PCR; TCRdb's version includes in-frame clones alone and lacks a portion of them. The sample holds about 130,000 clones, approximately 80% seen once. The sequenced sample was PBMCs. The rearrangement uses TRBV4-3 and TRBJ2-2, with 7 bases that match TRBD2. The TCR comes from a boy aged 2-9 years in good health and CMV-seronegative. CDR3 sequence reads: CASSQVGGTGELFF. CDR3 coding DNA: TGCGCCAGCAGCCAAGTGGGGGGGACCGGGGAGCTGTTTTTT.